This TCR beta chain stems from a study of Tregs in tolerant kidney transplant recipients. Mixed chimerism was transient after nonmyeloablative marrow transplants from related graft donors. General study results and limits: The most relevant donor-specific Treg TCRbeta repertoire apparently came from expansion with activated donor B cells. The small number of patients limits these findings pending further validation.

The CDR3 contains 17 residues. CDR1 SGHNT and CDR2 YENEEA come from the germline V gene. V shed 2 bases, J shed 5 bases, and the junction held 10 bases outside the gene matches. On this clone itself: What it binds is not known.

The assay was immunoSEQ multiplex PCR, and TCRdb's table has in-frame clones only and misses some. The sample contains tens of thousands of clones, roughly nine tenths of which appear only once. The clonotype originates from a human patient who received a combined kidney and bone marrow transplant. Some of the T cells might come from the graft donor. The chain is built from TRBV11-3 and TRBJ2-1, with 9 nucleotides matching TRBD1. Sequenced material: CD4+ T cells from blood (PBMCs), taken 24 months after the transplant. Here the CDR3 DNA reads TGTGCCAGCAGCTTATATCGGCGGGACAGGGTCAACAATGAGCAGTTCTTC. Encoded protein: CASSLYRRDRVNNEQFF. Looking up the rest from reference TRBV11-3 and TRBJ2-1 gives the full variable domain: EAGVVQSPRYKIIEKKQPVAFWCNPISGHNTLYWYLQNLGQGPELLIRYENEEAVDDSQLPKDRFSAERLKGVDSTLKIQPAELGDSAVYLCASSLYRRDRVNNEQFFGPGTRLTVL.